The source of this T cell receptor beta chain is a study of blood T cell repertoires in COVID-19. This CDR3 is built from 18 residues. The germline CDR1 and CDR2 sequences are SGHRS and YFSETQ. V lost 4 bases, J lost 3 bases, and 11 bases stayed unmatched. This clone appeared a single time. Per the original methods: The assay estimated nucleated cells by amplifying reference gene primers. Profiling relied on immunoSEQ multiplex PCR, and the TCRdb table lists in-frame clones only, not all of them. V and J calls and clone size are as listed in that table; D and trimming were resolved from the DNA. Of roughly 140,000 clones in the sample, 65% to 90% were seen once.

This sequence was found in a woman between 45 and 60 years old in a cohort sampled during active or convalescent COVID-19. The material sequenced was peripheral blood. The V gene is TRBV5-1, the J gene TRBJ1-4; 11 bases map to TRBD1. The CDR3 sequence: CASSPYWDRGKANEKLFF. CDR3 in DNA: TGCGCCAGCAGCCCATATTGGGACAGGGGGAAAGCTAATGAAAAACTGTTTTTT.